A single sample gave rise to the 23 T cell receptor beta chains below, sequenced in a study of blood T cell repertoires in COVID-19. Produced via immunoSEQ multiplex PCR; TCRdb's table is partial and in-frame only. The sample shows tens of thousands of clones, approximately 80% of them seen only once. The sequenced material came from peripheral blood. These receptors all come from a man aged 65 to 79 with active or convalescent COVID-19.

The chain links TRBV30 to TRBJ1-5; D is uncertain. Between the trimmed V and J ends, which lost 0 bases and 5 bases, there was a span of 8 bases. Germline loops: CDR1 GTSNPN, CDR2 SVGIG (reference sequence). This CDR3 is built from 13 residues. Here the CDR3 reads CAWSVAGDQPQHF. CDR3 nucleotide sequence: TGTGCCTGGAGTGTGGCGGGAGATCAGCCCCAGCATTTT.

This clone was counted a few times. The rearrangement joins TRBV30 to TRBJ2-2, with 7 positions matching TRBD1. This CDR3 contains 13 residues. Germline V CDR1 and CDR2: GTSNPN, SVGIG (reference sequence). Losses at the gene ends were 8 bases for V and 6 bases for J; bases not matched to a gene: 9. The CDR3 coding sequence is TGTGCCCCGCTGACAGGGATGGCCGGGGAGCTGTTTTTT. Its protein product is CAPLTGMAGELFF. The whole variable domain, filled in from reference TRBV30 and TRBJ2-2, reads SQTIHQWPATLVQPVGSPLSLECTVEGTSNPNLYWYRQAAGRGLQLLFYSVGIGQISSEVPQNLSASRPQDRQFILSSKKLLLSDSGFYLCAPLTGMAGELFFGEGSRLTVL.

This rearrangement joins TRBV7-2 to TRBJ2-1, with 9 bases fitting TRBD2. The length of the CDR3 is 15 residues. Trimming took 10 bases from V and 7 from J; bases not matched to a gene: 14. The V gene's germline CDR1 is SGHTA and CDR2 FQGNSA. CDR3 in amino acids: CAIGSHSGGRNEQFF. CDR3 nucleotide sequence: TGTGCCATCGGTTCTCACAGCGGGGGGAGGAATGAGCAGTTCTTC.

V is TRBV23-1 and J is TRBJ1-4; a weak D match, TRBD1 (6 bases). TRBV23-1 is reported as an ORF; its role is uncertain. Trimming took off 3 bases at V and 2 bases at J, with 19 bases between the two ends. CDR3 length: 18 amino acids. The CDR3 DNA reads as TGCGCCAGCAGTCACTCCTTAAGGGCGGGGGGCACTAATGAAAAACTGTTTTTT. Translated: CASSHSLRAGGTNEKLFF.

This chain uses TRBV3-1 (or the pseudogene TRBV3-2) with TRBJ2-2; D is undetermined. This CDR3 spans 15 amino acids. The germline V and J ends were trimmed by 0 bases and 3 bases, with 8 bases remaining between them. CDR1 and CDR2 (germline): LGHDT, YNNKEL (reference sequence). CDR3 bases: TGTGCCAGCAGCCAAGAACTCCGAGACACCGGGGAGCTGTTTTTT. Residues: CASSQELRDTGELFF.

This sequence joins TRBV3-1 (or the pseudogene TRBV3-2) and TRBJ2-7; TRBD2 aligns across 10 bases. Losses at the gene ends were 5 bases for V and 4 bases for J; bases not matched to a gene: 14. The germline V gene encodes CDR1 LGHDT and CDR2 YNNKEL (reference sequence). The CDR3 runs to 17 residues. CDR3 protein: CASSSRPFSGGYYEQYF. In DNA form, the CDR3 reads TGTGCCAGCAGCTCCCGACCCTTTAGCGGGGGGTATTACGAGCAGTACTTC.

This clone has more than one count but fewer than ten. V is TRBV3-1 (or the pseudogene TRBV3-2) and J is TRBJ2-3; 7 bases match TRBD2. The CDR3 contains 15 residues. CDR1 and CDR2 (germline): LGHDT, YNNKEL (reference sequence). With V trimmed by 3 bases and J by 5 bases, 8 bases remained unmatched. CDR3 DNA sequence: TGTGCCAGCAGCCAGGGGTGGGGGGGTCAAGATACGCAGTATTTT. The encoded protein is CASSQGWGGQDTQYF.

This sequence joins TRBV7-8 and TRBJ2-5; 8 bases fit TRBD2. This CDR3 has 13 amino acids. Germline V gives CDR1 SGHVS, CDR2 FQNEAQ. Trimming removed 9 bases from V and 5 bases from J; junction bases left unmatched: 8. The CDR3 DNA sequence: TGTGCCAGTGGGGTAGCGGGGATGGAGACCCAGTACTTC. Translated: CASGVAGMETQYF. Combining the CDR3 with reference TRBV7-8 and TRBJ2-5 gives the whole variable domain GAGVSQSPRYKVAKRGQDVALRCDPISGHVSLFWYQQALGQGPEFLTYFQNEAQLDKSGLPSDRFFAERPEGSVSTLKIQRTQQEDSAVYLCASGVAGMETQYFGPGTRLLVL.

The CDR3 region is CASSLHELEGVGYTF. CDR3 nucleotide sequence: TGTGCCAGCAGCTTACATGAGTTAGAGGGGGTAGGCTACACCTTC. V usage is TRBV7-8 and J usage is TRBJ1-2, with D maybe TRBD1 (6 bases). From germline, CDR1 is SGHVS and CDR2 FQNEAQ. The CDR3 length is 15 residues. Deletions cut 2 bases from V and 8 bases from J, with 18 bases between.

The V gene is TRBV3-1 (or the pseudogene TRBV3-2), the J gene TRBJ1-2; D possibly corresponds to TRBD1 (5 bases). Germline V gene lookup returns CDR1 LGHDT and CDR2 YNNKEL (reference sequence). CDR3 length: 16 amino acids. V dropped 1 base and J dropped 8 bases, with 20 bases sitting between them. The CDR3 region has the DNA TGTGCCAGCAGCCAAGCCATTCAGCTTGAAAGACAGGGCTACACCTTC. Its protein product is CASSQAIQLERQGYTF.

This clone showed up just a few times. The V and J genes are TRBV29-1 and TRBJ1-1; TRBD1 matches at 7 bases. V lost 7 bases and J lost 8; bases outside the gene matches: 7. The CDR3 covers 11 residues. Germline CDR1 SQVTM, CDR2 ANQGSEA. This chain's CDR3 is CSATRGREAFF. CDR3 DNA: TGCAGCGCCACAAGGGGGCGAGAAGCTTTCTTT.

The J gene is TRBJ2-1, the V gene TRBV5-1; 8 positions agree with TRBD2. Per germline, CDR1 SGHRS and CDR2 YFSETQ. Trimming at V came to 4 bases and at J to 6 bases, leaving 9 bases not matched to a gene. The CDR3 length is 15 residues. The chain's CDR3 is CASSRRGAVVNEQFF. The CDR3 DNA is TGCGCCAGCAGCCGGCGGGGGGCTGTTGTCAATGAGCAGTTCTTC.

This chain connects TRBV4-1 to TRBJ2-7; the D is unclear. This CDR3 region has 15 residues. Trimming cost V 4 bases and J 0 bases, with 13 bases left between them. Germline V lookup: CDR1 MGHRA, CDR2 YSYEKL. The CDR3 spells CASSPGLVASYEQYF. CDR3 DNA sequence: TGCGCCAGCAGCCCTGGGCTGGTTGCCTCCTACGAGCAGTACTTC.

The genes are TRBV4-2 and TRBJ2-3; the match to TRBD2 covers 7 bases. The CDR3 sequence is 17 residues long. Germline V gene lookup returns CDR1 LGHNA and CDR2 YNFKEQ. The junction had 10 bases not matched to a gene; V was cut back by 3 bases and J by 1 base. CDR3 nucleotides: TGTGCCAGCAGCCAGATGGTGGGCGGGGGTGGCACAGATACGCAGTATTTT. It specifies CASSQMVGGGGTDTQYF.

The chain is built from TRBV2 and TRBJ1-1; possibly TRBD1 for D (6 bases). This CDR3 is 14 amino acids long. V gave up 6 bases and J gave up 5 bases, with 16 bases separating them. The germline V gene encodes CDR1 SNHLY and CDR2 FYNNEI. The CDR3 sequence is CASSAMGARTEAFF. In nucleotides, the CDR3 is TGTGCCAGCAGCGCTATGGGGGCAAGGACTGAAGCTTTCTTT.

This rearrangement joins TRBV7-9 to TRBJ2-1, with 8 bases that match TRBD1. This CDR3 is built from 14 residues. The V segment lost 5 bases and the J segment 10 bases; nucleotides outside the gene matches: 10. Germline CDR1 and CDR2: SEHNR and FQNEAQ (reference sequence). The CDR3 spells CASSRPGTGWEQFF. DNA of the CDR3: TGTGCCAGCAGCCGTCCCGGGACAGGTTGGGAGCAGTTCTTC.

This sequence joins TRBV30 and TRBJ2-2; TRBD1 matches 8 bases. The CDR3 consists of 15 residues. Trimming removed 3 bases from V and 2 bases from J; junction bases left unmatched: 5. Per the germline V gene, CDR1 is GTSNPN and CDR2 is SVGIG (reference sequence). The CDR3 spells CAWSPGTGNTGELFF. The DNA for the CDR3 is TGTGCCTGGAGCCCCGGGACAGGCAACACCGGGGAGCTGTTTTTT.

The chain employs TRBV7-6 and TRBJ2-3, with 8 nucleotides matching TRBD1. Losses at the gene ends were 5 bases for V and 1 base for J; bases not matched to a gene: 8. This CDR3 comprises 16 residues. Germline V CDR1 and CDR2: SGHVS, FNYEAQ. As DNA, the CDR3 is TGTGCCAGCAGCGTAACGCCGGGACAGGGCACAGATACGCAGTATTTT. Translation: CASSVTPGQGTDTQYF. The full variable domain, completed using reference TRBV7-6 and TRBJ2-3, is GAGVSQSPRYKVTKRGQDVALRCDPISGHVSLYWYRQALGQGPEFLTYFNYEAQQDKSGLPNDRFSAERPEGSISTLTIQRTEQRDSAMYRCASSVTPGQGTDTQYFGPGTRLTVL.

V usage is TRBV6-2 or TRBV6-3 and J usage is TRBJ2-7; D might be TRBD2 (6 bases). V lost 6 bases and J lost 6, with 9 bases in between. Germline V gives CDR1 MNHEY, CDR2 SVGEGT. The CDR3 covers 11 residues. The CDR3 bases are TGTGCCAGCAGCCGGAGGGGCGAGCAGTACTTC. Amino acids: CASSRRGEQYF.

The chain uses TRBV28 and TRBJ1-4; D is ambiguous. V was clipped by 2 bases and J by 6 bases, with 13 bases between them. CDR3 length: 15 amino acids. Germline CDR1 is MDHEN and CDR2 is SYDVKM. CDR3 protein: CASSLGGRTDEKLFF. The CDR3 DNA sequence: TGTGCCAGCAGTTTAGGAGGTAGGACGGATGAAAAACTGTTTTTT.

The gene calls are TRBV6-5 and TRBJ2-7, with D possibly TRBD2 on 5 matching bases. V lost 9 bases, J lost 1 base, and 16 bases lay in between. CDR1 and CDR2 (germline): MNHEY, SVGAGI. The length of the CDR3 is 14 residues. CDR3 DNA: TGTGCCAGTCTCAGAGCGGACGGGTCCTACGAGCAGTACTTC. Residues: CASLRADGSYEQYF.

The rearrangement joins TRBV2 to TRBJ2-1; 9 bases fit TRBD1. There are 14 residues in the CDR3. Trimming cost V 6 bases and J 15 bases; bases outside gene matches: 15. Germline values: CDR1 SNHLY, CDR2 FYNNEI. CDR3 amino acids: CASRGQGQTSKRFF. The CDR3 region has the DNA TGTGCCAGCAGGGGACAGGGACAAACCTCTAAGAGGTTCTTC.

The rearrangement joins TRBV19 to TRBJ2-2, with 8 bases that match TRBD2. V shed 4 bases, J shed 6 bases, and the junction held 7 bases outside the gene matches. The CDR3 totals 15 residues. Germline CDR1 reads LNHDA; CDR2 reads SQIVND (reference sequence). CDR3 coding DNA: TGTGCCAGTAGTACCCTCCGGGAGGGCTCCGGGGAGCTGTTTTTT. This codes for CASSTLREGSGELFF.